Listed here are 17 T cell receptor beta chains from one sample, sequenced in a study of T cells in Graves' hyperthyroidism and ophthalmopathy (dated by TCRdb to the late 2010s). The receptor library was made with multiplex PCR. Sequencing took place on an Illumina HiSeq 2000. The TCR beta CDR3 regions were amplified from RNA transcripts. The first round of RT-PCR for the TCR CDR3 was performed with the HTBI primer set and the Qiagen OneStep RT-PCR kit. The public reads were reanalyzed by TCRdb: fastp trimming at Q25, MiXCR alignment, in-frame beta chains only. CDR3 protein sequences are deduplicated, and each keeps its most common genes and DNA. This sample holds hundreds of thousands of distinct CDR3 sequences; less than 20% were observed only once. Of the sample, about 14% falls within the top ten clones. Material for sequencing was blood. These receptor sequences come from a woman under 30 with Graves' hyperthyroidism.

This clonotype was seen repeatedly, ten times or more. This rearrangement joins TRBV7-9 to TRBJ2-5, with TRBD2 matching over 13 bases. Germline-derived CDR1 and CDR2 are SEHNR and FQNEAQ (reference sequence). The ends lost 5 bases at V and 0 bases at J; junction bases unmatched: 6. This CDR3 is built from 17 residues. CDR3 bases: TGTGCCAGCAGCGCCACTAGCGGGAGGGCGTACCAAGAGACCCAGTACTTC. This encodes CASSATSGRAYQETQYF.

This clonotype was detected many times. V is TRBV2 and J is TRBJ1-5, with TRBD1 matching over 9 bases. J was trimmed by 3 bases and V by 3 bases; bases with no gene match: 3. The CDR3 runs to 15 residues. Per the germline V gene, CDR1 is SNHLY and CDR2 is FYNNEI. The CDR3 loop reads CASSEDRGDNQPQHF. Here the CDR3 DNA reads TGTGCCAGCAGTGAGGACAGGGGTGACAATCAGCCCCAGCATTTT.

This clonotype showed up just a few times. CDR3 in DNA: TGTGCCAGCGGGCGGGGGGGCAACGAGCAGTACTTC. Translated, it gives CASGRGGNEQYF. The chain is built from TRBV2 and TRBJ2-7; 9 bases line up with TRBD2. The CDR3 is 12 residues long. The V segment lost 8 bases and the J segment 5 bases; nucleotides outside the gene matches: 4. Germline assignment: CDR1 SNHLY and CDR2 FYNNEI.

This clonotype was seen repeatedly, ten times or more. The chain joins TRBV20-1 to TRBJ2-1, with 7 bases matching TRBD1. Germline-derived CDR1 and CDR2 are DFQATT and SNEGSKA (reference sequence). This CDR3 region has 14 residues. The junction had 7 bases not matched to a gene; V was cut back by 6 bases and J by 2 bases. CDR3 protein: CSAKDRAPYNEQFF. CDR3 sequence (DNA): TGCAGTGCAAAAGACAGGGCGCCCTACAATGAGCAGTTCTTC.

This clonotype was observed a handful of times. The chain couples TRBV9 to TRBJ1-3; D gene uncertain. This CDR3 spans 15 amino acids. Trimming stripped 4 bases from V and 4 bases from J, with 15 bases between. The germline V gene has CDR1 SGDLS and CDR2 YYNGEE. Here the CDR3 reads CASSSGVFPGNTIYF. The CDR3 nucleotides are TGTGCCAGCAGCTCCGGGGTCTTCCCAGGAAACACCATATATTTT.

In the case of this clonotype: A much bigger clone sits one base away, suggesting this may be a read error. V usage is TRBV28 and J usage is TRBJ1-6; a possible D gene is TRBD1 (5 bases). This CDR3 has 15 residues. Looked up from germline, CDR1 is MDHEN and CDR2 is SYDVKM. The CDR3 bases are TGTGCCAGCAGTGGCGGGACTCTTCGAAATTCACCCCTCTACTTT. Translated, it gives CASSGGTLRNSPLYF. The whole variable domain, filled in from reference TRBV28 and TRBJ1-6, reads DVKVTQSSRYLVKRTGEKVFLECVQDMDHENMFWYRQDPGLGLRLIYFSYDVKMKEKGDIPEGYSVSREKKERFSLILESASTNQTSMYLCASSGGTLRNSPLYFGNGTRLTVT.

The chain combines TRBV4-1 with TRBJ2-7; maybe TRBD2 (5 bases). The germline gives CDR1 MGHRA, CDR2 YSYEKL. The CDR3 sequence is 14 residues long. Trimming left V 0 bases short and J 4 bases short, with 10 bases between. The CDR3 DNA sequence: TGCGCCAGCAGCCAAGACGGACTGACTTACGAGCAGTACTTC. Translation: CASSQDGLTYEQYF.

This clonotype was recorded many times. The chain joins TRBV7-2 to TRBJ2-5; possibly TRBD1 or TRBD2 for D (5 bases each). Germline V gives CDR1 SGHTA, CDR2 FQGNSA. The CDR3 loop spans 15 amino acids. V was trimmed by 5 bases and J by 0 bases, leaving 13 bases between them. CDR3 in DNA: TGTGCCAGCAGCCCATGGGACCTCAACCAAGAGACCCAGTACTTC. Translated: CASSPWDLNQETQYF.

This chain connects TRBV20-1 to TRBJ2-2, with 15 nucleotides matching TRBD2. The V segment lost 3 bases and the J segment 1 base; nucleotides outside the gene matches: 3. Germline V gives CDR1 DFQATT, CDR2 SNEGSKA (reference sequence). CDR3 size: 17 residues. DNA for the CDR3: TGCAGTGCTAGTAGGACTAGCGGGAGGGTGAACACCGGGGAGCTGTTTTTT. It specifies CSASRTSGRVNTGELFF.

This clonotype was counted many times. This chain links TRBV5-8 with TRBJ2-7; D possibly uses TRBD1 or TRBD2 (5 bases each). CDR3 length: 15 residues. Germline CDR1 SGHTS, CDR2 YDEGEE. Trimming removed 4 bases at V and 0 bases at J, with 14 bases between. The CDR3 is CASSPGTPSSYEQYF. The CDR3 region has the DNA TGTGCCAGCAGCCCTGGGACGCCAAGCTCCTACGAGCAGTACTTC.

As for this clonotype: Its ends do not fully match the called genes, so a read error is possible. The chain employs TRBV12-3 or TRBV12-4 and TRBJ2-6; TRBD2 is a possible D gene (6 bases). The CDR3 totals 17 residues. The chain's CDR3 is CASSSGGGPLTGNVPTF. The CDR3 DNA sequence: TGTGCCAGCAGCTCCGGAGGAGGGCCATTGACGGGCAACGTCCCGACTTTC.

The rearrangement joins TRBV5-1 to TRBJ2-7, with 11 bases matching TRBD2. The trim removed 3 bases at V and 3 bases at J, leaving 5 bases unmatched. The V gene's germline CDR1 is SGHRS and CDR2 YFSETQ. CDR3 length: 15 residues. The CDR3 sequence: CASSWGTSGNYEQYF. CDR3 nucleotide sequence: TGCGCCAGCAGCTGGGGGACTAGCGGAAACTACGAGCAGTACTTC.

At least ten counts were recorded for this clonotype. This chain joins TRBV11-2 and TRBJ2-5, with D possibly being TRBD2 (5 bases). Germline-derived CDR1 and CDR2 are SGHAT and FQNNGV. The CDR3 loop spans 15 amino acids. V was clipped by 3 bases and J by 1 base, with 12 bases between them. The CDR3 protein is CASSFSGSSQETQYF. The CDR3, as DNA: TGTGCCAGCAGCTTTTCGGGGTCGAGCCAAGAGACCCAGTACTTC.

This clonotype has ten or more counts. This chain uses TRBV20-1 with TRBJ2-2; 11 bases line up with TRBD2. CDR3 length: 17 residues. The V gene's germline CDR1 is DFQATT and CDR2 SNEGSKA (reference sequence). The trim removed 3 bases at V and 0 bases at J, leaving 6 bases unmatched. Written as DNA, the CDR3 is TGCAGTGCTAGGCTAGCGGGAGGCCGAGCGAACACCGGGGAGCTGTTTTTT. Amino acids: CSARLAGGRANTGELFF.

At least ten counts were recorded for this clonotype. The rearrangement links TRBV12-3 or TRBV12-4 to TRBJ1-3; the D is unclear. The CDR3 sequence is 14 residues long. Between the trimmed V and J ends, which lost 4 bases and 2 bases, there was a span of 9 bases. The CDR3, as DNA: TGTGCCAGCAGTTATGTTGCTCCTGGAAACACCATATATTTT. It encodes CASSYVAPGNTIYF.

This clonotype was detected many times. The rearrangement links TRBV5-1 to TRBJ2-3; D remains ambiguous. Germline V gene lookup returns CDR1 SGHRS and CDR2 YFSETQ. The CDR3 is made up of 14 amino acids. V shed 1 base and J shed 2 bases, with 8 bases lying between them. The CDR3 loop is CASSLNWITDTQYF. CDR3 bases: TGCGCCAGCAGCTTGAACTGGATCACAGATACGCAGTATTTT.

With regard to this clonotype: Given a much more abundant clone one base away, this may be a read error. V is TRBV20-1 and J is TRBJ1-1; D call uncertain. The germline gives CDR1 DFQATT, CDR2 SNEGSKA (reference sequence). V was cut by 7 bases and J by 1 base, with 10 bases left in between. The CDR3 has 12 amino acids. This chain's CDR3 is CSGDSGNTEAFF. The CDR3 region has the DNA TGCAGTGGGGATTCAGGGAACACTGAAGCTTTCTTT.